The 9 T cell receptor beta chains reported below all come from one sample, sequenced in a study of blood T cell repertoires in COVID-19. Profiled with immunoSEQ multiplex PCR; TCRdb holds only in-frame clones, not every one. The sample gives some 270,000 clones, approximately 90% of which show up once; approximately 4% is in the top ten. The sequenced material came from PBMCs or T cells enriched from blood (not recorded which). All receptors come from a woman aged 30 to 39 with acute COVID-19.

This clone was recorded once. The chain carries TRBV7-3 and TRBJ2-1; TRBD2 matches at 8 bases. Germline V gene sequence: CDR1 SGHTA, CDR2 FQGTGA. The trim removed 4 bases at V and 6 bases at J, leaving 11 bases unmatched. The CDR3 length is 16 residues. The CDR3 nucleotides are TGTGCCAGCAGCTCGACTAGCGTCAAATTGGGCAATGAGCAGTTCTTC. This sequence encodes CASSSTSVKLGNEQFF.

The chain is built from TRBV2 and TRBJ2-7; TRBD2 agrees at 7 bases. This CDR3 has 16 residues. Germline CDR1 is SNHLY and CDR2 is FYNNEI. The V gene end was trimmed by 6 bases and the J gene end by 0 bases; junction bases not matched to a gene: 11. CDR3 DNA: TGTGCCAGCAGAGGAACCGGGGGGAAAAGCTCCTACGAGCAGTACTTC. It codes for CASRGTGGKSSYEQYF.

The CDR3 is CASSLEGWGTEAFF. The CDR3 DNA is TGTGCCAGCAGCTTAGAGGGGTGGGGTACTGAAGCTTTCTTT. The rearrangement joins TRBV7-2 to TRBJ1-1; D may be TRBD1 (5 bases). Germline V lookup: CDR1 SGHTA, CDR2 FQGNSA. The CDR3 has 14 residues. V was pared by 1 base and J by 5 bases, with 11 bases between.

The chain combines TRBV29-1 with TRBJ2-1; maybe TRBD2 (6 bases). CDR1 is SQVTM and CDR2 is ANQGSEA in the germline V gene. The ends were cut back, 7 bases at V and 9 bases at J, with 22 bases in the middle. The CDR3 has 14 residues. DNA for the CDR3: TGCAGCGCCCCTAGCTCCGGGGGACCCAGTGAGCAGTTCTTC. It encodes CSAPSSGGPSEQFF.

The V and J genes are TRBV28 and TRBJ1-2, with TRBD1 as a possible D gene (6 bases). CDR1 is MDHEN, CDR2 SYDVKM, per germline. Trimming left V 5 bases short and J 5 bases short, with 15 bases between. The CDR3 contains 14 residues. CDR3 coding DNA: TGTGCCAGCAGTCAGGGGAACCAGGGTTATGGCTACACCTTC. Residues: CASSQGNQGYGYTF.

The gene calls are TRBV13 and TRBJ2-2, with D maybe TRBD1 (5 bases). V was clipped by 0 bases and J by 5 bases, with 19 bases between them. Germline lookup yields CDR1 PRHDT and CDR2 FYEKMQ (reference sequence). This CDR3 comprises 18 residues. The CDR3 DNA is TGTGCCAGCAGCTTAGGCCACCCCCCGAGCCCAGGGACCGGGGAGCTGTTTTTT. Translated, it gives CASSLGHPPSPGTGELFF. Based on the CDR3 plus reference TRBV13 and TRBJ2-2, the full variable domain is AAGVIQSPRHLIKEKRETATLKCYPIPRHDTVYWYQQGPGQDPQFLISFYEKMQSDKGSIPDRFSAQQFSDYHSELNMSSLELGDSALYFCASSLGHPPSPGTGELFFGEGSRLTVL.

V gene TRBV5-1 combines with J gene TRBJ1-2, with D possibly matching TRBD1 (6 bases). Germline V gene data show CDR1 as SGHRS and CDR2 as YFSETQ. V was pared by 0 bases and J by 4 bases, with 10 bases between. CDR3 size: 14 residues. Written as DNA, the CDR3 is TGCGCCAGCAGCTTGGGACAGGAGATCTATGGCTACACCTTC. Translation: CASSLGQEIYGYTF.

The CDR3 DNA sequence: TGTGCCAGCAGTCGGGAACAGTTAAATTCACCCCTCCACTTT. It codes for CASSREQLNSPLHF. This chain connects TRBV7-9 to TRBJ1-6; no clear D. This CDR3 region has 14 residues. CDR1 is SEHNR and CDR2 is FQNEAQ in the germline V gene (reference sequence). Trimming cost V 6 bases and J 7 bases, with 13 bases left between them. Supplemented by reference TRBV7-9 and TRBJ1-6, the full variable domain reads DTGVSQNPRHKITKRGQNVTFRCDPISEHNRLYWYRQTLGQGPEFLTYFQNEAQLEKSRLLSDRFSAERPKGSFSTLEIQRTEQGDSAMYLCASSREQLNSPLHFGNGTRLTVT.

V gene TRBV25-1 combines with J gene TRBJ1-4; D is ambiguous. There are 16 residues in the CDR3. Per the germline V gene, CDR1 is MGHDK and CDR2 is SYGVNS. Between the trimmed V and J ends, which lost 1 base and 0 bases, there was a span of 9 bases. DNA of the CDR3: TGTGCCAGCAGTGAATCCGTGGGAGCAACTAATGAAAAACTGTTTTTT. This encodes CASSESVGATNEKLFF. Drawing the rest from reference TRBV25-1 and TRBJ1-4, the complete variable domain is EADIYQTPRYLVIGTGKKITLECSQTMGHDKMYWYQQDPGMELHLIHYSYGVNSTEKGDLSSESTVSRIRTEHFPLTLESARPSHTSQYLCASSESVGATNEKLFFGSGTQLSVL.